Given below is one T cell receptor (beta chain) in context. Its antigen is still unknown. Looked up from germline, CDR1 is WNHNN and CDR2 is SYGVQD (reference sequence). The CDR3 covers 12 residues. V shed 10 bases and J shed 0 bases, with 10 bases lying between them. Amplification used 60 Vbeta primers and 13 Jbeta primers. Clones were sequenced by immunoSEQ multiplex PCR, and TCRdb holds only the in-frame ones, with some missing. The sample has 160,000 or so clones, 80% to 85% seen once. The source of the sample is a study of cytomegalovirus exposure and HLA in healthy donors. General study results and limits: When a later analysis was performed, an Asian-associated ancestry cluster reportedly had fewer N-insertions than the approximately 600-donor mean. Later work showed greater clonal expansion in HLA-associated TCR beta chains than in equally common others. According to the study, roughly 180 TCR beta chains were cytomegalovirus-associated.

The TCR sequence derives from a young man in good health and CMV-seronegative. The chain couples TRBV10-1 to TRBJ2-7; D ambiguous. Sequencing was done on a sample of PBMCs. Here the CDR3 reads CAKQADSYEQYF. DNA for the CDR3: TGCGCCAAGCAGGCAGACTCCTACGAGCAGTACTTC.